This entry describes one T cell receptor (beta chain). As yet, its antigen is unknown. This specimen comes from a study of T cell responses to AZD1222 COVID-19 vaccine. Profiled with immunoSEQ multiplex PCR; TCRdb holds only in-frame clones, not every one. Of just under 150,000 clones in the sample, about 82% are singletons; the top ten hold about 5%. Broader study findings: Targets within unmutated variant regions were reportedly found for nearly half of spike-specific TCRs.

The material sequenced was peripheral blood, taken 28 days after the second AZD1222 dose. This clonotype originated in an adult who received the AZD1222 COVID-19 vaccine.

Written as DNA, the CDR3 is TGTGCCAGCAGCCCGACAGGGGAGAGAGGCTACACCTTC. Translation gives CASSPTGERGYTF. The rearrangement links TRBV5-5 to TRBJ1-2; 8 nucleotides match TRBD1. The CDR3 length is 13 residues. V lost 4 bases and J lost 8; bases outside the gene matches: 7. Germline V gene lookup returns CDR1 SGHKS and CDR2 YYEKEE (reference sequence).